A single sample gave rise to the 24 T cell receptor beta chains below, sequenced in a study of cytotoxic CD8 clonotypes in ibrutinib-treated CLL. TCRdb's table, derived via immunoSEQ multiplex PCR, lists solely in-frame clones and lacks some. The sample lists 85,000 or so clones, more than 75% occurring once. The sample in question was PBMCs, obtained after 12 months of ibrutinib treatment. The receptors were gathered from a human donor with chronic lymphocytic leukemia.

The V call is TRBV5-1, the J call TRBJ2-7; D possibly corresponds to TRBD1 (7 bases). Between the trimmed V and J ends, which lost 5 bases and 3 bases, there was a span of 12 bases. Germline V lookup: CDR1 SGHRS, CDR2 YFSETQ. The length of the CDR3 is 13 residues. In nucleotides, the CDR3 is TGCGCCAGCAGTTCAGGGGGGTACTACGAGCAGTACTTC. Translating it yields CASSSGGYYEQYF.

Points on this clone: The junction does not match germline at one end; this may be a read error. This rearrangement joins TRBV29-1 to TRBJ2-2, with TRBD2 matching over 7 bases. This CDR3 spans 16 amino acids. From germline, CDR1 is SQVTM and CDR2 ANQGSEA. The CDR3 protein is CSVEGGGVHNTGELFF. CDR3 nucleotides: TGCAGCGTGGAAGGTGGGGGGGTACATAACACCGGGGAGCTGTTTTTT.

This chain uses TRBV9 with TRBJ2-2; D may be TRBD2 (5 bases). Germline CDR1 reads SGDLS; CDR2 reads YYNGEE. CDR3 size: 13 residues. V lost 3 bases and J lost 4, with 7 bases in between. CDR3 in DNA: TGTGCCAGCAGCGCGAGGGTCACCGGGGAGCTGTTTTTT. Protein product: CASSARVTGELFF. Based on the CDR3 plus reference TRBV9 and TRBJ2-2, the full variable domain is DSGVTQTPKHLITATGQRVTLRCSPRSGDLSVYWYQQSLDQGLQFLIQYYNGEERAKGNILERFSAQQFPDLHSELNLSSLELGDSALYFCASSARVTGELFFGEGSRLTVL.

The chain couples TRBV5-4 to TRBJ1-1, with D unresolved. CDR1 SGHNT and CDR2 YYREEE come from the germline V gene (reference sequence). This CDR3 has 13 amino acids. Between the trimmed V and J ends, which lost 0 bases and 1 base, there was a span of 4 bases. The chain's CDR3 is CASSLGPNTEAFF. CDR3 bases: TGTGCCAGCAGCTTGGGGCCGAACACTGAAGCTTTCTTT.

The V gene is TRBV25-1, the J gene TRBJ1-1, with D possibly TRBD1 on 6 matching bases. Per germline, CDR1 MGHDK and CDR2 SYGVNS. V lost 7 bases and J lost 3, with 18 bases in between. The CDR3 is 15 residues long. The CDR3 bases are TGTGCCAGCACCCCCCCGGGGGGGACACACACTGAAGCTTTCTTT. Its protein product is CASTPPGGTHTEAFF.

This clone was observed a handful of times. This chain connects TRBV5-5 to TRBJ2-5, with a weak D call TRBD1 (5 bases). The CDR3 runs to 16 residues. The V end lost 1 base, the J end lost 2 bases, and 15 bases lay between the germline ends. Germline CDR1 and CDR2: SGHKS and YYEKEE (reference sequence). The CDR3 region is CASSLSRTSQQETQYF. The CDR3 DNA is TGTGCCAGCAGCTTGAGTCGGACAAGCCAGCAAGAGACCCAGTACTTC.

CDR3 in amino acids: CASSRRWGLNTEAFF. CDR3 coding DNA: TGTGCCAGCAGCCGTCGATGGGGTTTGAACACTGAAGCTTTCTTT. The chain combines TRBV7-2 with TRBJ1-1; no firm D call. Per germline, CDR1 SGHTA and CDR2 FQGNSA. The V end lost 5 bases, the J end lost 0 bases, and 13 bases lay between the germline ends. The CDR3 length is 15 residues. The full variable domain, its missing parts supplied by reference TRBV7-2 and TRBJ1-1, is GAGVSQSPSNKVTEKGKDVELRCDPISGHTALYWYRQSLGQGLEFLIYFQGNSAPDKSGLPSDRFSAERTGGSVSTLTIQRTQQEDSAVYLCASSRRWGLNTEAFFGQGTRLTVV.

The rearrangement joins TRBV27 to TRBJ2-1; possible D gene TRBD1, 5 bases. V was shortened by 5 bases and J by 6 bases, with 5 bases between the two germline ends. The CDR3 has 11 amino acids. CDR1 and CDR2 from the germline V gene are MNHEY and SMNVEV (reference sequence). CDR3 amino acids: CASSQGNEQFF. The CDR3 DNA reads as TGTGCCAGCAGTCAGGGCAATGAGCAGTTCTTC.

The genes are TRBV7-2 and TRBJ1-2, with no clear D. The length of the CDR3 is 13 residues. The germline CDR1 and CDR2 sequences are SGHTA and FQGNSA. Trimming took 5 bases from V and 2 from J, leaving 9 bases between them. CDR3 nucleotides: TGTGCCAGCAGCCTCGACGAGAACTATGGCTACACCTTC. It translates to CASSLDENYGYTF.

The V call is TRBV5-1, the J call TRBJ2-7; the match to TRBD2 covers 12 bases. V trimming: 4 bases; J trimming: 6 bases; junction bases outside the gene matches: 5. This CDR3 contains 14 residues. CDR1 is SGHRS and CDR2 is YFSETQ in the germline V gene. CDR3 loop: CASSTSGRSGEQYF. The CDR3 DNA is TGCGCCAGCAGCACTAGCGGGAGGTCCGGCGAGCAGTACTTC.

V is TRBV10-3 and J is TRBJ2-5; unclear D gene. CDR3 length equals 14 residues. Trimming left V 3 bases short and J 5 bases short, with 13 bases between. Germline V gene data show CDR1 as ENHRY and CDR2 as SYGVKD. CDR3 residues: CAISELAPGETQYF. CDR3 in DNA: TGTGCCATCAGTGAACTCGCGCCCGGGGAGACCCAGTACTTC.

The rearrangement uses TRBV27 and TRBJ2-3, with 7 bases fitting TRBD2. The CDR3 is 12 residues long. Germline lookup yields CDR1 MNHEY and CDR2 SMNVEV (reference sequence). With V trimmed by 8 bases and J by 10 bases, 9 bases remained unmatched. The CDR3, as DNA: TGTGCCAGCTTTGGGCCCGCGGGGGCGCAGTATTTT. Protein: CASFGPAGAQYF.

This clone was detected only a few times. This sample also contains other DNA sequences that code for the same CDR3. This chain connects TRBV7-2 to TRBJ2-1; D is uncertain. Germline lookup yields CDR1 SGHTA and CDR2 FQGNSA. This CDR3 is 11 amino acids long. V lost 5 bases, J lost 7 bases, and 6 bases lay in between. In nucleotides, the CDR3 is TGTGCCAGCAGCCCTAGGAATGAGCAGTTCTTC. As protein: CASSPRNEQFF.

The V and J genes are TRBV28 and TRBJ1-3; D is uncertain. This CDR3 region has 11 residues. Germline CDR1 reads MDHEN; CDR2 reads SYDVKM. V was cut by 8 bases and J by 4 bases, with 6 bases left in between. DNA for the CDR3: TGTGCCAGCTCTATCGGAAACACCATATATTTT. Translating gives CASSIGNTIYF.

The CDR3 DNA reads as TGTGCCAGCAGCCAAACTAGCGGGTCCTACAATGAGCAGTTCTTC. This translates into CASSQTSGSYNEQFF. The chain combines TRBV7-3 with TRBJ2-1; 9 bases match TRBD2. V dropped 5 bases and J dropped 1; count of bases not matched to a gene: 3. Germline CDR1 and CDR2: SGHTA and FQGTGA. The CDR3 runs to 15 residues.

This chain uses TRBV7-2 with TRBJ2-5; D may be TRBD2 (5 bases). This CDR3 comprises 13 residues. V lost 5 bases to trimming and J lost 4 bases, with 11 bases between them. CDR1 and CDR2 from the germline V gene are SGHTA and FQGNSA. This chain's CDR3 is CASSPTRLETQYF. The CDR3 bases are TGTGCCAGCAGCCCAACTAGATTAGAGACCCAGTACTTC.

V usage is TRBV7-9 and J usage is TRBJ2-1; the D is unclear. Trimming removed 4 bases from V and 9 bases from J, with 10 bases in between. Per the germline V gene, CDR1 is SEHNR and CDR2 is FQNEAQ (reference sequence). The CDR3 length is 12 residues. The CDR3 region has the DNA TGTGCCAGCAGCTCCCCCCGGAGTGAGCAGTTCTTC. Its protein is CASSSPRSEQFF.

In this sample, this clone turned up a few times. The chain recombines TRBV18 with TRBJ1-5; D perhaps matches TRBD1 (5 bases). The CDR3 spans 15 residues. CDR1 and CDR2 (germline): KGHSH, LQKENI. Trimming cost V 4 bases and J 1 base, with 11 bases left between them. The CDR3 DNA follows: TGTGCCAGCTCACGTGACAGAAAAAGCAATCAGCCCCAGCATTTT. Protein sequence: CASSRDRKSNQPQHF. Complete variable domain (other parts from reference TRBV18 and TRBJ1-5): NAGVMQNPRHLVRRRGQEARLRCSPMKGHSHVYWYRQLPEEGLKFMVYLQKENIIDESGMPKERFSAEFPKEGPSILRIQQVVRGDSAAYFCASSRDRKSNQPQHFGDGTRLSIL.

The chain has TRBV5-6 and TRBJ2-7; TRBD1 might be the D (5 bases). The germline V gene has CDR1 SGHDT and CDR2 YYEEEE. This CDR3 spans 13 amino acids. With 0 bases removed from V and 3 bases from J, the gap between germline ends came to 7 bases. The CDR3 bases are TGTGCCAGCAGCTTGGGACAGAGCTACGAGCAGTACTTC. Translating gives CASSLGQSYEQYF.

The chain links TRBV7-8 to TRBJ1-2; 10 bases line up with TRBD1. Germline V gene sequence: CDR1 SGHVS, CDR2 FQNEAQ. V trimming: 5 bases; J trimming: 1 base; junction bases outside the gene matches: 10. The CDR3 is made up of 17 amino acids. CDR3 in DNA: TGTGCCAGCAGCCCCGGGACAGGGGCTTCAAATAACTATGGCTACACCTTC. Amino acids: CASSPGTGASNNYGYTF.

CDR3 DNA sequence: TGCAGTGCTAGCAGGGGCTATGGCTACACCTTC. Protein: CSASRGYGYTF. V usage is TRBV20-1 and J usage is TRBJ1-2; D might be TRBD1 (6 bases). The CDR3 covers 11 residues. V was pared by 3 bases and J by 4 bases, with 6 bases between. The V gene's germline CDR1 is DFQATT and CDR2 SNEGSKA (reference sequence).

The J gene is TRBJ1-4, the V gene TRBV19; TRBD1 might be the D (5 bases). The V and J ends lost 5 bases and 8 bases respectively, with 18 bases between them. CDR3 length equals 15 residues. The germline gives CDR1 LNHDA, CDR2 SQIVND (reference sequence). CDR3 loop: CASSGAGRTAEKLFF. The CDR3 DNA reads as TGTGCCAGTAGTGGGGCCGGCAGGACGGCGGAAAAACTGTTTTTT.

The rearrangement links TRBV7-2 to TRBJ1-2, with D maybe TRBD1 (5 bases). The ends were cut back, 5 bases at V and 4 bases at J, with 11 bases in the middle. Germline CDR1 is SGHTA and CDR2 is FQGNSA. The CDR3 runs 13 residues. CDR3 nucleotide sequence: TGTGCCAGCAGCCTAACAGGATCCTATGGCTACACCTTC. Protein: CASSLTGSYGYTF.

J is TRBJ1-4 and V is TRBV5-6; D is possibly TRBD1 (6 bases). V gave up 4 bases and J gave up 5 bases, with 15 bases separating them. The germline CDR1 and CDR2 sequences are SGHDT and YYEEEE. The CDR3 is made up of 15 amino acids. The DNA of the CDR3 is TGTGCCAGCAGCAACTCAGGGGAGGGGAATGAAAAACTGTTTTTT. This gives the protein CASSNSGEGNEKLFF. Combining the CDR3 with reference TRBV5-6 and TRBJ1-4 gives the whole variable domain DAGVTQSPTHLIKTRGQQVTLRCSPKSGHDTVSWYQQALGQGPQFIFQYYEEEERQRGNFPDRFSGHQFPNYSSELNVNALLLGDSALYLCASSNSGEGNEKLFFGSGTQLSVL.